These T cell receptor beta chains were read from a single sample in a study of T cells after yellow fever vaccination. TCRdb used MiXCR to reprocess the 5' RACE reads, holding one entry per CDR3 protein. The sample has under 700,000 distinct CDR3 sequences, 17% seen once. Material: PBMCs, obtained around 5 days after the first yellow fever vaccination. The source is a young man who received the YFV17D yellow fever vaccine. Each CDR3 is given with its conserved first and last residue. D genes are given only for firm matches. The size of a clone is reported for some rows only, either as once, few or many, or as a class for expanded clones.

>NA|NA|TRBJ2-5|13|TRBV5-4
TGTGCCAGCAGCTGGGACCCACAAGAGACCCAGTACTTC
CASSWDPQETQYF
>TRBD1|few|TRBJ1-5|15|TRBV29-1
TGCAGCGTGGCCACAGGGGCGAATAGCAATCAGCCCCAGCATTTT
CSVATGANSNQPQHF
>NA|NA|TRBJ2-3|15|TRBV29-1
TGCAGCGTTGATGGTGTGGGACATAGCACAGATACGCAGTATTTT
CSVDGVGHSTDTQYF
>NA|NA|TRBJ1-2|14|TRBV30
TGTGCCTGGAGTGTTTTGGGGGATAGCTATGGCTACACCTTC
CAWSVLGDSYGYTF
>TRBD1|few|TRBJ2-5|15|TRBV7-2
TGTGCCAGCAGGCGGGCGACAGGGGATCTAGAGACCCAGTACTTC
CASRRATGDLETQYF
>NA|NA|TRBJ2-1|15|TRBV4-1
TGCGCCAGCAGCCAAGTGTTAGAGCCAATGGTTGAGCAGTTCTTC
CASSQVLEPMVEQFF
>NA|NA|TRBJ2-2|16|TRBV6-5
TGTGCCAGCAGCCCGGGGACACCCGAAGGGACCGGGGAGCTGTTTTTT
CASSPGTPEGTGELFF
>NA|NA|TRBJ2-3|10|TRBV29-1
TGCAGCGCGGGACCTTCGGGGTCGTATTTT
CSAGPSGSYF
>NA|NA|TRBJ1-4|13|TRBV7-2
TGTGCCAGCAGCTTTATCACTCGGGAAAAACTGTTTTTT
CASSFITREKLFF
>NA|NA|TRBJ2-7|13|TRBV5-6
TGTGCCAGCAGCTCGACAGTATCGAGAGAGCAGTACTTC
CASSSTVSREQYF
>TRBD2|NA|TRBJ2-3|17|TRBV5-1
TGCGCCAGCAGCGGAGGGCTAGCGGGGCGACACACAGATACGCAGTATTTT
CASSGGLAGRHTDTQYF
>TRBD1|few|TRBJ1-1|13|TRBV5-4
TGTGCCAGCGCCGGGACAGGCGGCACTGAAGCTTTCTTT
CASAGTGGTEAFF
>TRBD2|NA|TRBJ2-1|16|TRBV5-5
TGTGCCAGCAGGAGACCCGGGACTAGCGGGGGAAATGAGCAGTTCTTC
CASRRPGTSGGNEQFF
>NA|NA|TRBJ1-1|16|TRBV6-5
TGTGCCAGCAGTTACTCGAGGAACAGACTGAACACTGAAGCTTTCTTT
CASSYSRNRLNTEAFF
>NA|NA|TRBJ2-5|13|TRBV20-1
TGCAGTGCTAGCACCGGGGGCCAAGAGACCCAGTACTTC
CSASTGGQETQYF
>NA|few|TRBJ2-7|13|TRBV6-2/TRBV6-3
TGTGCCAGCAGTCCAGGACAGCCGCGCGAGCAGTACTTC
CASSPGQPREQYF
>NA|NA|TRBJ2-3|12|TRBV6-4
TGTGCCAGCAGTGACAACGGAGATACGCAGTATTTT
CASSDNGDTQYF
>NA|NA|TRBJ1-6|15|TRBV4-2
TGTGCCAGCAGCCAAGGAGAGATGGCGGAATCACCCCTCCACTTT
CASSQGEMAESPLHF
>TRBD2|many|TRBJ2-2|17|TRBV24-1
TGTGCCACCAGGAGACTAGCGGGGGGACTGAACACCGGGGAGCTGTTTTTT
CATRRLAGGLNTGELFF
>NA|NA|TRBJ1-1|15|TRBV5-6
TGTGCCAGCAAGCTCTCCGCAGGGGCGAACACTGAAGCTTTCTTT
CASKLSAGANTEAFF
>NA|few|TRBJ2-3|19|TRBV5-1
TGCGCCAGCAGCTTGGTTGCCCCCCGCCTGATATCGGTAGCGGATACGCAGTATTTT
CASSLVAPRLISVADTQYF
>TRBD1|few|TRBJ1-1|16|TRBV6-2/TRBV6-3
TGTGCCAGCAGTTCCGCCGGGACAGGAAAGAACACTGAAGCTTTCTTT
CASSSAGTGKNTEAFF
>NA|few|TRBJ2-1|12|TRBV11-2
TGTGCCAGCAGCGCAAATCGTAATGAGCAGTTCTTC
CASSANRNEQFF
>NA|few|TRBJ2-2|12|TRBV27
TGTGCCAGCAGTCCTTTTTCTGGGGAGCTGTTTTTT
CASSPFSGELFF
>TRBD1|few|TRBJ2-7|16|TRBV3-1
TGTGCCAGCAGCATGGCCACTGACAGGGGCATGGACGAGCAGTACTTC
CASSMATDRGMDEQYF
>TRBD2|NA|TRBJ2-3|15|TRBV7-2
TGTGCCAGCAGATTCCGGGAGGGAAGCACAGATACGCAGTATTTT
CASRFREGSTDTQYF
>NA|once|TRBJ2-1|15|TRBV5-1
TGCGCCAGCAAATTTTCTAGGGGGGGGAGAAATGAGCAGTTCTTC
CASKFSRGGRNEQFF
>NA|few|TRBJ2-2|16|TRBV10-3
TGTGCCATCAGTGCTTCCCCGCAGGGGCACACCGGGGAGCTGTTTTTT
CAISASPQGHTGELFF
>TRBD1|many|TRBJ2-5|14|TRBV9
TGTGCCAGCAGCGGGACAGGGTCCAAAGAGACCCAGTACTTC
CASSGTGSKETQYF
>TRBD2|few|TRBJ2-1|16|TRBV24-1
TGTGCCACCAGTGATGGGCTAGCGGGGGGTCGGAATGAGCAGTTCTTC
CATSDGLAGGRNEQFF
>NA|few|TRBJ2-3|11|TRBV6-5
TGTGCCAGCAGTCCGTTGGGTACGCAGTATTTT
CASSPLGTQYF
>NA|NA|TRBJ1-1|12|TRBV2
TGTGCCAGCAGAGACACAAACACTGAAGCTTTCTTT
CASRDTNTEAFF
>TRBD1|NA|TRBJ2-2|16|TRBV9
TGTGCCAGCAGCGGCTCACAGGGGGCGAACACCGGGGAGCTGTTTTTT
CASSGSQGANTGELFF
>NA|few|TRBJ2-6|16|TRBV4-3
TGCGCCAGCAGCCGGGGGCTCAGCTCTGGGGCCAACGTCCTGACTTTC
CASSRGLSSGANVLTF
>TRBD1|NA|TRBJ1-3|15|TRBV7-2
TGTGCCAGCAGTGGTGGACAGGGTTCTGGAAACACCATATATTTT
CASSGGQGSGNTIYF
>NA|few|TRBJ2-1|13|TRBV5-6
TGTGCCAGCAGCTCCCTATTGAGCAATGAGCAGTTCTTC
CASSSLLSNEQFF
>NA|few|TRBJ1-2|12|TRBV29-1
TGCAGCGTTTCCCATCGTGGCTATGGCTACACCTTC
CSVSHRGYGYTF
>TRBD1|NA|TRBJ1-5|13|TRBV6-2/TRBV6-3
TGTGCCAGCATTCGGGACTCAGGGGGGCCCCAGCATTTT
CASIRDSGGPQHF
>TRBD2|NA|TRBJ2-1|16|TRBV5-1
TGCGCCAGCGGATATCCAAGCGGGGGGACCTACAATGAGCAGTTCTTC
CASGYPSGGTYNEQFF
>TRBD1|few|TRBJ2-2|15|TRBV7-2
TGTGCCAGCATCCACGACAGGGCGAGCACCGGGGAGCTGTTTTTT
CASIHDRASTGELFF
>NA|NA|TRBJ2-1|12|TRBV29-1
TGCAGCGTTGAAGCTAGGCCCAATGAGCAGTTCTTC
CSVEARPNEQFF
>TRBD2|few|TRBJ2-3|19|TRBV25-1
TGTGCCAGCAGTGAGCGCGGGACTAACTACAAATCACTCACAGATACGCAGTATTTT
CASSERGTNYKSLTDTQYF
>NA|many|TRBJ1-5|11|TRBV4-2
TGTGCCAGCAGCGGAAGGAAGCCCCAGCATTTT
CASSGRKPQHF
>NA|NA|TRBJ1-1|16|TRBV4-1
TGCGCCAGCAGCCAAGCCCCTGGGGGGATGAGCACTGAAGCTTTCTTT
CASSQAPGGMSTEAFF
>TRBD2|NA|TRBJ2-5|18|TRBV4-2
TGTGCCAGCAGCCAAGATCTAATCCGGGCTAGCGGGCGAGAGACCCAGTACTTC
CASSQDLIRASGRETQYF
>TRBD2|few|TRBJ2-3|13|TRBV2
TGTGCCAGCAGGGGGACTAGCGGGGGGCCTAAGAGATTT
CASRGTSGGPKRF